Shown below are 24 T cell receptor beta chains from a single sample sequenced in a study of blood T cell repertoires in COVID-19. The assay was immunoSEQ multiplex PCR, and TCRdb's table has in-frame clones only and misses some. Of just over 75,000 clones in the sample, roughly 87% were seen once. Specimen: peripheral blood. These receptor sequences come from a woman of 80 years or more with active or convalescent COVID-19.

The chain joins TRBV12-3 or TRBV12-4 to TRBJ1-4, with D possibly matching TRBD1 (5 bases). The CDR3 has 13 amino acids. V lost 3 bases and J 7 bases, leaving 9 bases between the germline ends. The CDR3 region is CASSFRDREKLFF. The CDR3 region has the DNA TGTGCCAGCAGTTTCAGGGATCGTGAAAAACTGTTTTTT.

The chain uses TRBV2 and TRBJ1-5; TRBD1 agrees at 7 bases. The length of the CDR3 is 16 residues. Germline V CDR1 and CDR2: SNHLY, FYNNEI. Trimming cost V 4 bases and J 3 bases; bases outside gene matches: 9. The chain's CDR3 is CASSAHPGQANQPQHF. In DNA, the CDR3 is TGTGCCAGCAGTGCCCACCCCGGACAGGCCAATCAGCCCCAGCATTTT.

The chain recombines TRBV7-9 with TRBJ1-1; the match to TRBD1 covers 9 bases. CDR3 length: 14 amino acids. Germline values: CDR1 SEHNR, CDR2 FQNEAQ (reference sequence). V was pared by 5 bases and J by 3 bases, with 4 bases of the junction left unmatched. Here the CDR3 reads CASSLQGADTEAFF. The CDR3 DNA sequence: TGTGCCAGCAGCCTACAGGGGGCGGACACTGAAGCTTTCTTT.

As for this clone: Because it lacks the conserved phenylalanine or tryptophan at the end, this CDR3 is likely a read error. The DNA is left out, because the CDR3 cannot be placed on it with certainty; the CDR3 is given as TCRdb lists it. This chain connects TRBV14 to TRBJ2-7; TRBD1, as called in the table, went unchecked against the DNA. The CDR3 spans 8 residues, counting both ends. The germline gives CDR1 SGHDN, CDR2 FVKESK. The CDR3 is CASSEAAG.

The V gene is TRBV24-1, the J gene TRBJ1-6; 9 bases are shared with TRBD1. Per the germline V gene, CDR1 is KGHDR and CDR2 is SFDVKD. CDR3 length equals 13 residues. V was pared by 7 bases and J by 8 bases, with 2 bases of the junction left unmatched. The CDR3 nucleotides are TGTGCCACCAGCCGGGACAGGGATTCACCCCTCCACTTT. Its protein is CATSRDRDSPLHF.

The V call is TRBV6-2 or TRBV6-3, the J call TRBJ2-1; 9 positions agree with TRBD1. The ends lost 4 bases at V and 3 bases at J; junction bases unmatched: 4. The CDR3 runs 15 residues. Germline CDR1 MNHEY, CDR2 SVGEGT. The CDR3 loop reads CASSSRDRDYNEQFF. The CDR3 coding sequence is TGTGCCAGCAGTTCCCGGGACAGGGACTACAATGAGCAGTTCTTC.

This rearrangement joins TRBV3-1 (or the pseudogene TRBV3-2) to TRBJ1-5; D is uncertain. Germline values: CDR1 LGHDT, CDR2 YNNKEL (reference sequence). Trimming shortened V by 4 bases and J by 5 bases, and 12 bases separated the two germline ends. The CDR3 is 14 residues long. The CDR3 DNA reads as TGTGCCAGCAGCCGGACTTCAAACTATCAGCCCCAGCATTTT. This gives the protein CASSRTSNYQPQHF.

The V gene is TRBV10-3, the J gene TRBJ2-7, with 10 positions matching TRBD1. With 7 bases clipped from V and 3 bases from J, the junction kept 9 bases outside the gene matches. Germline lookup yields CDR1 ENHRY and CDR2 SYGVKD. This CDR3 is 15 amino acids long. The CDR3 nucleotides read TGTGCCATCAAACAGACAGGGGGCACTATCTACGAGCAGTACTTC. The encoded protein is CAIKQTGGTIYEQYF.

The chain's CDR3 is CASSLDGSGGNSPLHF. DNA for the CDR3: TGCGCCAGCAGCTTGGACGGCTCCGGCGGTAATTCACCCCTCCACTTT. V usage is TRBV5-1 and J usage is TRBJ1-6; D is ambiguous. V was pared by 0 bases and J by 6 bases, with 13 bases between. CDR1 is SGHRS and CDR2 is YFSETQ in the germline V gene. The CDR3 is 16 residues long.

This sequence joins TRBV6-6 and TRBJ2-7, with D perhaps matching TRBD2 (7 bases). Trimming took off 7 bases at V and 2 bases at J, with 15 bases between the two ends. The CDR3 spans 14 residues. Germline V gene sequence: CDR1 MNHNY, CDR2 SVGAGI (reference sequence). The CDR3 region is CASTNWGGPYEQYF. For the CDR3, the DNA is TGTGCCAGCACAAACTGGGGGGGCCCCTACGAGCAGTACTTC.

This sequence joins TRBV7-2 and TRBJ2-7; 8 bases map to TRBD2. This CDR3 contains 16 residues. Germline CDR1 reads SGHTA; CDR2 reads FQGNSA. With 1 base clipped from V and 4 bases from J, the junction kept 9 bases outside the gene matches. The CDR3 DNA is TGTGCCAGCAGCTTAGGGTACGGCGGGGGGCGGTACGAGCAGTACTTC. It yields the protein CASSLGYGGGRYEQYF.

The V call is TRBV5-1, the J call TRBJ1-4; D might be TRBD1 (6 bases). Germline values: CDR1 SGHRS, CDR2 YFSETQ. The V gene lost 4 bases and the J gene lost 8 bases, with 15 bases spanning the gap. This CDR3 is built from 14 residues. Here the CDR3 DNA reads TGCGCCAGCAGCCTCAGGGGATTTAGAGAAAAACTGTTTTTT. This sequence encodes CASSLRGFREKLFF.

This chain uses TRBV27 with TRBJ2-2; 11 bases map to TRBD1. In germline, CDR1 is MNHEY, CDR2 SMNVEV (reference sequence). The CDR3 totals 17 residues. The V segment lost 5 bases and the J segment 6 bases; nucleotides outside the gene matches: 11. The CDR3 reads CASSLRIPGQGAGELFF. The CDR3 coding sequence is TGTGCCAGCAGTCTTAGAATCCCGGGACAGGGGGCCGGGGAGCTGTTTTTT.

This sequence joins TRBV5-1 and TRBJ2-1, with 10 bases lining up with TRBD2. After removal of 4 bases from V and 4 bases from J, the junction contained 8 bases not matched to a gene. The CDR3 contains 16 residues. Germline CDR1 reads SGHRS; CDR2 reads YFSETQ. CDR3 sequence (DNA): TGCGCCAGCAGCCTAATAGGACTAGCGGCATACAATGAGCAGTTCTTC. It encodes CASSLIGLAAYNEQFF.

This rearrangement joins TRBV29-1 to TRBJ2-7, with a tentative D call TRBD1 (6 bases). The CDR3 loop spans 15 amino acids. The V gene lost 0 bases and the J gene lost 0 bases, with 12 bases spanning the gap. Germline CDR1 reads SQVTM; CDR2 reads ANQGSEA. CDR3 in DNA: TGCAGCGTTGAAGATCCTGGCAGGGGCTCCTACGAGCAGTACTTC. This gives the protein CSVEDPGRGSYEQYF.

V and J are TRBV12-3 or TRBV12-4 and TRBJ1-2; the D is unclear. V was trimmed by 4 bases and J by 7 bases, leaving 13 bases between them. There are 13 residues in the CDR3. The CDR3: CASSSDGVRGYTF. The CDR3 nucleotides are TGTGCCAGCAGTTCCGACGGGGTTCGTGGCTACACCTTC.

The chain carries TRBV6-5 and TRBJ2-5, with 9 nucleotides matching TRBD2. Losses at the gene ends were 8 bases for V and 4 bases for J; bases not matched to a gene: 11. The germline gives CDR1 MNHEY, CDR2 SVGAGI. This CDR3 is built from 15 residues. The CDR3 loop reads CASRQGLARGETQYF. CDR3 in DNA: TGTGCCAGCCGGCAAGGACTAGCGCGTGGAGAGACCCAGTACTTC.

The V gene is TRBV19, the J gene TRBJ1-2, with no clear D. Trimming took off 9 bases at V and 0 bases at J, with 20 bases between the two ends. The germline V gene encodes CDR1 LNHDA and CDR2 SQIVND (reference sequence). The CDR3 runs to 16 residues. The CDR3 DNA reads TGTGCCAGCAGTGTTTCCGGCAGACTTCCTAACTATGGCTACACCTTC. As protein: CASSVSGRLPNYGYTF.

This chain joins TRBV5-1 and TRBJ2-3, with a weak D call TRBD1 (6 bases). The CDR3 sequence is 17 residues long. V lost 3 bases to trimming and J lost 4 bases, with 21 bases between them. Germline lookup yields CDR1 SGHRS and CDR2 YFSETQ. The CDR3 spells CASSWNQVRGASDTQYF. Here the CDR3 DNA reads TGCGCCAGCAGCTGGAATCAGGTCAGGGGCGCGTCAGATACGCAGTATTTT.

This clone was found a few times. Other DNA sequences in the sample encode the same CDR3. DNA of the CDR3: TGTGCCTGTTGTCCGGGGGCGGGGAGGACAGGGAGGGGTGAGCAGTTCTTC. It codes for CACCPGAGRTGRGEQFF. The gene calls are TRBV19 and TRBJ2-1, with D possibly TRBD1 on 8 matching bases. The CDR3 spans 17 residues. V was pared by 11 bases and J by 9 bases, with 32 bases between. Per the germline V gene, CDR1 is LNHDA and CDR2 is SQIVND (reference sequence).

The CDR3 DNA sequence: TGTGCCAGCAGCCGGGCCGACGGGGCAGATACGCAGTATTTT. Translating it yields CASSRADGADTQYF. This rearrangement joins TRBV11-2 to TRBJ2-3; perhaps TRBD2 as D (5 bases). V dropped 5 bases and J dropped 4 bases, with 13 bases sitting between them. The CDR3 totals 14 residues. The germline V gene encodes CDR1 SGHAT and CDR2 FQNNGV. Full variable domain (outside the CDR3, taken from reference TRBV11-2 and TRBJ2-3): EAGVAQSPRYKIIEKRQSVAFWCNPISGHATLYWYQQILGQGPKLLIQFQNNGVVDDSQLPKDRFSAERLKGVDSTLKIQPAKLEDSAVYLCASSRADGADTQYFGPGTRLTVL.

The V gene is TRBV19, the J gene TRBJ1-5; TRBD1 might be the D (6 bases). CDR1 is LNHDA, CDR2 SQIVND, per germline (reference sequence). The CDR3 contains 16 residues. V was clipped by 6 bases and J by 6 bases, with 21 bases between them. The DNA of the CDR3 is TGTGCCAGTAGGGGACGTTATCAGGGGATCAGTCAGCCCCAGCATTTT. Encoded protein: CASRGRYQGISQPQHF. Filled out from reference TRBV19 and TRBJ1-5, the complete variable domain reads DGGITQSPKYLFRKEGQNVTLSCEQNLNHDAMYWYRQDPGQGLRLIYYSQIVNDFQKGDIAEGYSVSREKKESFPLTVTSAQKNPTAFYLCASRGRYQGISQPQHFGDGTRLSIL.

The rearrangement joins TRBV21-1 to TRBJ1-5. TRBV21-1 is labeled a pseudogene. The CDR3 consists of 14 residues. The CDR3 spells CASSKRRSNQPQHF. In DNA, the CDR3 is TGTGCCAGCAGCAAAAGGAGAAGCAATCAGCCCCAGCATTTT.

The chain joins TRBV28 to TRBJ2-7; 8 positions match TRBD1. The germline gives CDR1 MDHEN, CDR2 SYDVKM. The CDR3 has 12 amino acids. Losses at the gene ends were 5 bases for V and 6 bases for J; bases not matched to a gene: 3. The CDR3 DNA sequence: TGTGCCAGCAGTGACAGGGGTCTCGAGCAGTACTTC. Translating it yields CASSDRGLEQYF.